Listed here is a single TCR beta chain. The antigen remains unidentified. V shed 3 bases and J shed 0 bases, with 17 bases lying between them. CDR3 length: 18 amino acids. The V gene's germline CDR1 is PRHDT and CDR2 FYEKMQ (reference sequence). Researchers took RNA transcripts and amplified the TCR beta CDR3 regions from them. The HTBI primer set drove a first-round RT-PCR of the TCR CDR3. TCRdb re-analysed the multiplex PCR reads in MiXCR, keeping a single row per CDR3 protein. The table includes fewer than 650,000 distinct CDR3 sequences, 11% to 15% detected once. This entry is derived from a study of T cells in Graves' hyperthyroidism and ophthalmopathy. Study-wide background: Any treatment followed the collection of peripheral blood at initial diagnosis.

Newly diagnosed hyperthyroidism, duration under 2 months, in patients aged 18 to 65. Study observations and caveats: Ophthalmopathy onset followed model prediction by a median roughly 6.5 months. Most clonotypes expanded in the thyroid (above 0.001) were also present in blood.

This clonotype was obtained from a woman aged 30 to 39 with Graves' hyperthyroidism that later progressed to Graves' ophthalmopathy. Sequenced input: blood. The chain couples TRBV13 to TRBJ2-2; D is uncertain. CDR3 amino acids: CASSFRSRRTSNTGELFF. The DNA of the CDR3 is TGTGCCAGCAGCTTCCGTAGCCGGAGAACATCGAACACCGGGGAGCTGTTTTTT.